This is a list of T cell receptor beta chains from one sample in a study of cytomegalovirus exposure and HLA in healthy donors. TCRdb's table, derived via immunoSEQ multiplex PCR, lists solely in-frame clones and lacks some. The profile shows around 67,000 clones, roughly nine tenths of them singletons. The sequenced sample consisted of PBMCs. All receptors come from a woman in her 30s in good health and CMV-seropositive. The CDR3 runs from the conserved cysteine through the conserved F or W. The order of the fields is clone size, J gene, V gene, D gene, CDR3 DNA, CDR3 protein. A D gene is named only where the DNA matches it firmly. Clone size is given for some rows only: seen once, a few or many times, or a class if the clone is expanded.

clone_size: .
j_call: TRBJ1-5
v_call: TRBV11-2
d_call: .
cdr3_nt: TGTGCCAGCAGCTTAGGCCAGGGTGCCTATAGCAATCAGCCCCAGCATTTT
cdr3_aa: CASSLGQGAYSNQPQHF

clone_size: .
j_call: TRBJ2-5
v_call: TRBV19
d_call: TRBD1
cdr3_nt: TGTGCCAGTAGTCCGGACAGGGCCTTTGGGACCCAGTACTTC
cdr3_aa: CASSPDRAFGTQYF

clone_size: .
j_call: TRBJ2-3
v_call: TRBV6-5
d_call: TRBD2
cdr3_nt: TGTGCCGTACAGCGGGAGGGCCGCTATACGCAGTATTTT
cdr3_aa: CAVQREGRYTQYF

clone_size: .
j_call: TRBJ2-7
v_call: TRBV11-2
d_call: TRBD1
cdr3_nt: TGTGCCAGCAGCCCCCGACAGGGGGTCCCTCTCGAGCAGTACTTC
cdr3_aa: CASSPRQGVPLEQYF

clone_size: .
j_call: TRBJ2-2
v_call: TRBV10-1
d_call: TRBD1
cdr3_nt: TGCGCCAGCAGCAAGACAGGGACCGGGGAGCTGTTTTTT
cdr3_aa: CASSKTGTGELFF

clone_size: once
j_call: TRBJ2-7
v_call: TRBV6-5
d_call: .
cdr3_nt: TGTGCCAGCAGTTACTCAAACAGGCACTCCTACGAGCAGTACTTC
cdr3_aa: CASSYSNRHSYEQYF

clone_size: .
j_call: TRBJ2-1
v_call: TRBV11-2
d_call: .
cdr3_nt: TGTGCCAGCAGGTCAATTAGCCATGAGCAGTTCTTC
cdr3_aa: CASRSISHEQFF

clone_size: .
j_call: TRBJ1-3
v_call: TRBV9
d_call: TRBD1
cdr3_nt: TGTGCCAGCAGCGTAGGAGGGGGCGAAGATTCTGGAAACACCATATATTTT
cdr3_aa: CASSVGGGEDSGNTIYF

clone_size: .
j_call: TRBJ1-2
v_call: TRBV27
d_call: .
cdr3_nt: TGTGCCAGCAGTTCTAAGGGGGGGACCCGATATGGCTACACCTTC
cdr3_aa: CASSSKGGTRYGYTF

clone_size: few
j_call: TRBJ2-4
v_call: TRBV19
d_call: TRBD1
cdr3_nt: TGTGCCAGTAGTGAGACAGGGAGCATTCAGTACTTC
cdr3_aa: CASSETGSIQYF

clone_size: .
j_call: TRBJ2-6
v_call: TRBV27
d_call: .
cdr3_nt: TGTGCCAGCAGTTCCAGGGCCAACGGGGCCAACGTCCTGACTTTC
cdr3_aa: CASSSRANGANVLTF

clone_size: .
j_call: TRBJ1-2
v_call: TRBV5-4
d_call: TRBD1
cdr3_nt: TGTGCCAGCAGCTTGAACCTCATTTCGGACAGGACCTATGGCTACACCTTC
cdr3_aa: CASSLNLISDRTYGYTF

clone_size: .
j_call: TRBJ2-7
v_call: TRBV27
d_call: TRBD1
cdr3_nt: TGTGCCAGCGCACAGGGGGACAGGGTCGAGCAGTACTTC
cdr3_aa: CASAQGDRVEQYF

clone_size: once
j_call: TRBJ2-3
v_call: TRBV7-2
d_call: .
cdr3_nt: TGTGCCAGCAGTTTTACAGACACAGATACGCAGTATTTT
cdr3_aa: CASSFTDTDTQYF

clone_size: once
j_call: TRBJ2-3
v_call: TRBV18
d_call: TRBD1
cdr3_nt: TGTGCCAGCTCACCCATGACAGGGGATACGGCAGATACGCAGTATTTT
cdr3_aa: CASSPMTGDTADTQYF

clone_size: .
j_call: TRBJ2-5
v_call: TRBV18
d_call: .
cdr3_nt: TGTGCCAGCTCACCACGCCGACCCAGAGGGGAGACCCAGTACTTC
cdr3_aa: CASSPRRPRGETQYF

clone_size: .
j_call: TRBJ2-7
v_call: TRBV28
d_call: TRBD2
cdr3_nt: TGTGCCAGCAGTGTAAGGAGTGGGACTAAGGCGGACGAGCAGTACTTC
cdr3_aa: CASSVRSGTKADEQYF

clone_size: once
j_call: TRBJ2-2
v_call: TRBV11-3
d_call: .
cdr3_nt: TGTGCCAGCAGCCCAGACAGTACCGGGGAGCTGTTTTTT
cdr3_aa: CASSPDSTGELFF

clone_size: once
j_call: TRBJ2-1
v_call: TRBV5-4
d_call: TRBD1
cdr3_nt: TGTGCCAGCAGCTTGGGGGACAGGTACAATGAGCAGTTCTTC
cdr3_aa: CASSLGDRYNEQFF

clone_size: .
j_call: TRBJ1-2
v_call: TRBV5-1
d_call: .
cdr3_nt: TGCGCCAGCAGCTCATGGGCCGGCTACACCTTC
cdr3_aa: CASSSWAGYTF

clone_size: few
j_call: TRBJ2-1
v_call: TRBV5-1
d_call: TRBD2
cdr3_nt: TGCGCCAGCACTATTACTAGCGGGAGTGGGGAGCAGTTCTTC
cdr3_aa: CASTITSGSGEQFF

clone_size: .
j_call: TRBJ2-3
v_call: TRBV7-2
d_call: TRBD2
cdr3_nt: TGTGCCAGCAGCTCCGGACTAGCTTCCACAGATACGCAGTATTTT
cdr3_aa: CASSSGLASTDTQYF

clone_size: .
j_call: TRBJ1-2
v_call: TRBV7-2
d_call: TRBD1
cdr3_nt: TGTGCCAGCAGCGTAAGGGACAGCGGACAGGAGCTATATGGCTACACCTTC
cdr3_aa: CASSVRDSGQELYGYTF

clone_size: .
j_call: TRBJ1-5
v_call: TRBV28
d_call: .
cdr3_nt: TGTGCCAGCAGCCGGGGGGTTCAGCAGCCCCAGCATTTT
cdr3_aa: CASSRGVQQPQHF

clone_size: .
j_call: TRBJ2-1
v_call: TRBV7-2
d_call: TRBD2
cdr3_nt: TGTGCCAGCAGCTCGGGGACTAGCGGGAGGGCCAGTTCGGATGAGCAGTTCTTC
cdr3_aa: CASSSGTSGRASSDEQFF

clone_size: few
j_call: TRBJ2-7
v_call: TRBV5-1
d_call: .
cdr3_nt: TGCGCCAGCAGCGAGGACACTACAGCCTCCTACGAGCAGTACTTC
cdr3_aa: CASSEDTTASYEQYF

clone_size: .
j_call: TRBJ1-2
v_call: TRBV19
d_call: .
cdr3_nt: TGTGCCAGTAGTATAATGGGCATGAATGGCTACACCTTC
cdr3_aa: CASSIMGMNGYTF

clone_size: once
j_call: TRBJ2-7
v_call: TRBV28
d_call: .
cdr3_nt: TGTGCCAGCAGTTTAGGAGGTAGTTGGTCCGAGCAGTACTTC
cdr3_aa: CASSLGGSWSEQYF

clone_size: .
j_call: TRBJ2-7
v_call: TRBV2
d_call: TRBD2
cdr3_nt: TGTGCCAGCAGCGGGAGTACTAGCGGCCCTTACTCCTACGAGCAGTACTTC
cdr3_aa: CASSGSTSGPYSYEQYF

clone_size: .
j_call: TRBJ2-5
v_call: TRBV5-1
d_call: TRBD2
cdr3_nt: TGCGCCAGCAGCTTGGGAAGGACTAGCGGACAAGAGACCCAGTACTTC
cdr3_aa: CASSLGRTSGQETQYF

clone_size: .
j_call: TRBJ2-3
v_call: TRBV5-5
d_call: .
cdr3_nt: TGTGCCAGCAGCTTGGCCCCTGGGGGGAGAGATACGCAGTATTTT
cdr3_aa: CASSLAPGGRDTQYF

clone_size: .
j_call: TRBJ2-4
v_call: TRBV4-1
d_call: TRBD1
cdr3_nt: TGCGCCAGCAGCCAAAGCCGGGACAGGGGGAGGAACATTCAGTACTTC
cdr3_aa: CASSQSRDRGRNIQYF

clone_size: .
j_call: TRBJ2-1
v_call: TRBV9
d_call: TRBD2
cdr3_nt: TGTGCCAGCAGCGGTACTAGCGGGAGCTTCCATGAGCAGTTCTTC
cdr3_aa: CASSGTSGSFHEQFF

clone_size: .
j_call: TRBJ2-1
v_call: TRBV7-2
d_call: TRBD2
cdr3_nt: TGTGCCAGCAGCTACACTAGCGTCGAGCAGTTCTTC
cdr3_aa: CASSYTSVEQFF

clone_size: .
j_call: TRBJ2-4
v_call: TRBV21-1
d_call: .
cdr3_nt: TGTGCCAGGGGGAAACCTTGCACAGGGAAATCCAAAAACATTCAGTACTTC
cdr3_aa: CARGKPCTGKSKNIQYF

clone_size: .
j_call: TRBJ2-7
v_call: TRBV19
d_call: .
cdr3_nt: TGTGCCAGTAGTATTGTCTATCCCACAGGCTTCTCCTACGAGCAGTACTTC
cdr3_aa: CASSIVYPTGFSYEQYF

clone_size: .
j_call: TRBJ2-7
v_call: TRBV5-1
d_call: TRBD2
cdr3_nt: TGCGCCAGCAGCCTAGGACTAGTCCCCGAGCAGTACTTC
cdr3_aa: CASSLGLVPEQYF

clone_size: .
j_call: TRBJ1-2
v_call: TRBV5-4
d_call: .
cdr3_nt: TGTGCCAGCAGCTTGTTTGGGACACAGAGTGGCTACACCTTC
cdr3_aa: CASSLFGTQSGYTF

clone_size: .
j_call: TRBJ2-3
v_call: TRBV5-1
d_call: TRBD2
cdr3_nt: TGCGCCAGCAGCTTGGTAGGGACTAGCGGGAGTGGAGATACGCAGTATTTT
cdr3_aa: CASSLVGTSGSGDTQYF

clone_size: .
j_call: TRBJ2-5
v_call: TRBV12-5
d_call: TRBD2
cdr3_nt: TGTGCTAGTGGTTGGAGCCTGCAGCGGGACGGTCAAGAGACCCAGTACTTC
cdr3_aa: CASGWSLQRDGQETQYF

clone_size: .
j_call: TRBJ1-1
v_call: TRBV28
d_call: TRBD1
cdr3_nt: TGTGCCAGCTTTCGTCCAGGGGGTCGGAACACTGAAGCTTTCTTT
cdr3_aa: CASFRPGGRNTEAFF

clone_size: .
j_call: TRBJ2-7
v_call: TRBV4-2
d_call: .
cdr3_nt: TGTGCCAGCAGCCAAGACAGGGGCTACGAGCAGTACTTC
cdr3_aa: CASSQDRGYEQYF